This is a list of T cell receptor beta chains from one sample in a study of radiation and T cells in renal cell carcinoma. Data came from immunoSEQ multiplex PCR; TCRdb stores just in-frame clones and leaves some out. This sample yields some 76,000 clones, of which around 80% are seen a single time; roughly 6% belongs to the top ten. The input for sequencing was blood, taken from a patient whose treatment included radiotherapy and nephrectomy. The receptors originated from a man between 60 and 75 years old with renal cell carcinoma. CDR3s include the opening cysteine and the closing phenylalanine or tryptophan. Each record gives: D gene, J gene, V gene, clone size, CDR3 DNA, CDR3 protein. A D gene is named only where the DNA matches it firmly. Where a row states a size, it is once, few, many or the class of an expanded clone; other rows omit it.

>TRBD1|TRBJ1-1|TRBV28|-
TGTGCCAGCAGTGCGGACAGGGGGTGGGCTGAAGCTTTCTTT
CASSADRGWAEAFF
>-|TRBJ2-5|TRBV27|few
TGTGCCAGCAGTTTTGGTGGAGAGACCCAGTACTTC
CASSFGGETQYF
>-|TRBJ2-3|TRBV11-3|-
TGTGCCAGCGCCTCTCACACAGATACGCAGTATTTT
CASASHTDTQYF
>TRBD1|TRBJ2-7|TRBV7-6|-
TGTGCCAGCAGCTGGAGACAGGGAGACTACGAGCAGTACTTC
CASSWRQGDYEQYF
>TRBD2|TRBJ2-2|TRBV7-2|-
TGTGCCAGCAGCCCCCGGGGACTAGCGGGACGGGGCGGCGGGGAGCTGTTTTTT
CASSPRGLAGRGGGELFF
>TRBD1|TRBJ2-3|TRBV5-1|-
TGCGCCAGCAGGTCCACAGGGGTGGAAGATACGCAGTATTTT
CASRSTGVEDTQYF
>-|TRBJ1-4|TRBV4-1|-
TGCGCCAGCAGCCAAGACAGGGGTTTTAATGAAAAACTGTTTTTT
CASSQDRGFNEKLFF
>TRBD1|TRBJ2-7|TRBV5-1|once
TGCGCCAGCAGCTTGGAGTTCGTCAAGTTTGGGACAGGACCCTACGAGCAGTACTTC
CASSLEFVKFGTGPYEQYF
>-|TRBJ1-5|TRBV6-6|-
TGTGCCAGCAGTTCCGGACGCTTAGCCGATCAGCCCCAGCATTTT
CASSSGRLADQPQHF
>-|TRBJ2-3|TRBV4-1|-
TGCGCCAGCAGCCAAGAGTTTGCGGGGTGGCCAGATACGCAGTATTTT
CASSQEFAGWPDTQYF
>TRBD1|TRBJ2-5|TRBV7-2|once
TGTGCCAGCAGCCGAAAGGGGGCTCGGGAAGAGACCCAGTACTTC
CASSRKGAREETQYF
>TRBD1|TRBJ2-5|TRBV28|-
TGTGCCCTCTCAGGGGGCGCGAGGGGATTTCAAGAGACCCAGTACTTC
CALSGGARGFQETQYF
>-|TRBJ2-2|TRBV15|-
TGTGCCACCAGCAGTGACAGTCCCCCCACCGGGGAGCTGTTTTTT
CATSSDSPPTGELFF
>-|TRBJ2-6|TRBV18|-
TGTGCCAGCTCACCACAGGGTAGTGGCGGGGCCAACGTCCTGACTTTC
CASSPQGSGGANVLTF
>TRBD1|TRBJ2-7|TRBV4-2|-
TGTGCCAGCAGCCCCCGGGACAGGTCGCACGAGCAGTACTTC
CASSPRDRSHEQYF
>-|TRBJ1-3|TRBV11-3|-
TGTGCCAGCAGCTTTAGCTCTGGAAACACCATATATTTT
CASSFSSGNTIYF
>TRBD2|TRBJ2-1|TRBV10-3|-
TGTGCCATCAGTGAGTCGGAGCGGGAGGGCCAGTTCTTC
CAISESEREGQFF